The 20 T cell receptor beta chains given below trace back to one sample, sequenced in a study of blood T cell repertoires in COVID-19. Sequencing used immunoSEQ multiplex PCR; TCRdb keeps in-frame clones, though not all of them. The table has about 80,000 clones, 82% seen once; the top ten hold roughly 27%. Sequencing was done on a sample of peripheral blood. These receptors were taken from a human donor in a cohort sampled during active COVID-19.

The sample holds a few counts of this clone. The chain is built from TRBV9 and TRBJ2-7; TRBD1 might be the D (5 bases). V lost 4 bases to trimming and J lost 5 bases, with 16 bases between them. Germline CDR1 reads SGDLS; CDR2 reads YYNGEE. The CDR3 extends over 14 amino acids. The CDR3 region has the DNA TGTGCCAGCAGCCCGACAGACGTAAGGGACGAGCAGTACTTC. This gives the protein CASSPTDVRDEQYF.

This chain joins TRBV27 and TRBJ2-7; D may be TRBD1 (6 bases). CDR1 is MNHEY and CDR2 is SMNVEV in the germline V gene (reference sequence). The CDR3 length is 16 residues. Trimming left V 3 bases short and J 2 bases short, with 17 bases between. The CDR3 DNA is TGTGCCAGCAGTTTCTTCATCGGGACATTCCCCTACGAGCAGTACTTC. Encoded protein: CASSFFIGTFPYEQYF.

The sample holds one count of this clone. The genes are TRBV18 and TRBJ2-7; TRBD1 matches 9 bases. The CDR3 extends over 15 amino acids. Germline CDR1 KGHSH, CDR2 LQKENI. V was clipped by 3 bases and J by 3 bases; unmatched bases: 6. The CDR3 nucleotides are TGTGCCAGCTCACCTACTCCGGGACAGGGCTACGAGCAGTACTTC. Its translation is CASSPTPGQGYEQYF. The variable domain in full, completed from reference TRBV18 and TRBJ2-7, reads NAGVMQNPRHLVRRRGQEARLRCSPMKGHSHVYWYRQLPEEGLKFMVYLQKENIIDESGMPKERFSAEFPKEGPSILRIQQVVRGDSAAYFCASSPTPGQGYEQYFGPGTRLTVT.

CDR3 loop: CASSLFGAPYEQYF. As DNA, the CDR3 is TGTGCCAGCAGTTTATTTGGGGCGCCCTACGAGCAGTACTTC. The chain employs TRBV28 and TRBJ2-7, with D perhaps matching TRBD1 (5 bases). The CDR3 sequence is 14 residues long. The germline CDR1 and CDR2 sequences are MDHEN and SYDVKM. The germline V and J ends were trimmed by 1 base and 2 bases, with 9 bases remaining between them.

This chain uses TRBV20-1 with TRBJ2-7; D gene unclear. Germline V CDR1 and CDR2: DFQATT, SNEGSKA (reference sequence). V was pared by 3 bases and J by 4 bases, with 7 bases between. The CDR3 sequence is 11 residues long. The CDR3 DNA follows: TGCAGTGCTAGCCTAGTTTACGAGCAGTACTTC. Residues: CSASLVYEQYF.

The gene calls are TRBV7-8 and TRBJ2-3, with 15 bases fitting TRBD2. V was pared by 6 bases and J by 3 bases, with 7 bases of the junction left unmatched. This CDR3 has 17 amino acids. CDR1 and CDR2 (germline): SGHVS, FQNEAQ. The DNA for the CDR3 is TGTGCCAGCAGGATGGGACTAGCGGGGGGCCCGACAGATACGCAGTATTTT. Protein: CASRMGLAGGPTDTQYF.

This chain uses TRBV4-2 with TRBJ1-5; D may be TRBD1 (5 bases). V lost 0 bases and J 6 bases, leaving 12 bases between the germline ends. This CDR3 spans 15 amino acids. The germline gives CDR1 LGHNA, CDR2 YNFKEQ. In DNA, the CDR3 is TGTGCCAGCAGCCAAGATGGGGGGGGAGTTCAGCCCCAGCATTTT. Amino acids: CASSQDGGGVQPQHF.

The chain couples TRBV29-1 to TRBJ2-3; D is perhaps TRBD1 (5 bases). The CDR3 totals 13 residues. Trimming took off 1 base at V and 4 bases at J, with 9 bases between the two ends. CDR1 and CDR2 (germline): SQVTM, ANQGSEA. CDR3 nucleotide sequence: TGCAGCGTTGAAGTTGCAGGGCCAGATACGCAGTATTTT. Residues: CSVEVAGPDTQYF.

This chain connects TRBV28 to TRBJ2-7; 10 nucleotides line up with TRBD1. The V gene end was trimmed by 9 bases and the J gene end by 7 bases; junction bases not matched to a gene: 12. Germline V gene sequence: CDR1 MDHEN, CDR2 SYDVKM. The CDR3 is 14 amino acids. CDR3 protein: CASISGTGVEEQYF. The CDR3 DNA reads as TGTGCCAGTATCTCCGGGACAGGGGTCGAGGAGCAGTACTTC. The full variable domain, completed using reference TRBV28 and TRBJ2-7, is DVKVTQSSRYLVKRTGEKVFLECVQDMDHENMFWYRQDPGLGLRLIYFSYDVKMKEKGDIPEGYSVSREKKERFSLILESASTNQTSMYLCASISGTGVEEQYFGPGTRLTVT.

The rearrangement uses TRBV6-4 and TRBJ1-5; D ambiguous. V lost 4 bases to trimming and J lost 1 base, with 26 bases between them. CDR1 is MRHNA, CDR2 SNTAGT, per germline. The CDR3 totals 20 residues. The CDR3 coding sequence is TGTGCCAGCAGTGCAGGTTGCGGGGTAGAGGGAATTTTAAGCAATCAGCCCCAGCATTTT. This codes for CASSAGCGVEGILSNQPQHF.

The chain has TRBV4-1 and TRBJ2-4; 8 bases map to TRBD1. Trimming removed 4 bases from V and 9 bases from J; junction bases left unmatched: 14. Germline V gene lookup returns CDR1 MGHRA and CDR2 YSYEKL. CDR3 length equals 16 residues. CDR3 sequence: CASSLSGQASGSIQYF. The CDR3 DNA sequence: TGCGCCAGCAGCCTATCGGGACAGGCCTCTGGAAGCATTCAGTACTTC.

This sequence joins TRBV5-1 and TRBJ2-2; D not resolved. Between the trimmed V and J ends, which lost 4 bases and 6 bases, there was a span of 4 bases. Germline V lookup: CDR1 SGHRS, CDR2 YFSETQ. The CDR3 runs 11 residues. The CDR3 sequence: CASSPAGELFF. As DNA, the CDR3 is TGCGCCAGCAGCCCGGCCGGGGAGCTGTTTTTT.

The V gene is TRBV6-5, the J gene TRBJ2-1; 9 positions agree with TRBD2. CDR1 and CDR2 from the germline V gene are MNHEY and SVGAGI. The CDR3 is 15 residues long. V lost 6 bases and J lost 0; bases outside the gene matches: 3. CDR3 in amino acids: CASRGTSTSYNEQFF. Written as DNA, the CDR3 is TGTGCCAGCAGAGGGACTAGCACCTCCTACAATGAGCAGTTCTTC.

This rearrangement joins TRBV4-2 to TRBJ1-6; no firm D call. CDR1 LGHNA and CDR2 YNFKEQ come from the germline V gene. V dropped 5 bases and J dropped 14 bases, with 22 bases sitting between them. There are 15 residues in the CDR3. The CDR3 is CASSILEGAYRALHF. The CDR3 nucleotides read TGTGCCAGCAGCATTCTGGAAGGCGCTTACCGGGCCCTCCACTTT.

The chain couples TRBV5-1 to TRBJ1-2; D gene unclear. CDR1 and CDR2 from the germline V gene are SGHRS and YFSETQ. CDR3 length: 17 amino acids. V lost 2 bases, J lost 3 bases, and 20 bases lay in between. The CDR3 loop reads CASSLDEHRGGYYGYTF. CDR3 nucleotide sequence: TGCGCCAGCAGCTTAGATGAACACCGGGGAGGGTACTATGGCTACACCTTC.

V is TRBV19 and J is TRBJ1-2; 12 positions match TRBD1. V was pared by 5 bases and J by 7 bases, with 11 bases of the junction left unmatched. The CDR3 runs to 16 residues. Looked up from germline, CDR1 is LNHDA and CDR2 is SQIVND (reference sequence). This CDR3 is CASSFAGTGGKGGYTF. The DNA for the CDR3 is TGTGCCAGTAGTTTCGCCGGGACAGGGGGCAAGGGTGGCTACACCTTC.

This chain uses TRBV12-3 or TRBV12-4 with TRBJ1-2; possibly TRBD1 for D (6 bases). V lost 0 bases, J lost 8 bases, and 7 bases lay in between. The CDR3 length is 12 residues. The CDR3 DNA sequence: TGTGCCAGCAGTTTAGCGGGGGCGGGCTACACCTTC. It specifies CASSLAGAGYTF.

V gene TRBV9 combines with J gene TRBJ1-1, with a weak D call TRBD1 (5 bases). The germline V gene encodes CDR1 SGDLS and CDR2 YYNGEE. This CDR3 is built from 16 residues. Trimming took 4 bases from V and 0 from J, leaving 16 bases between them. The CDR3, as DNA: TGTGCCAGCAGCCGGTACGGAGGGGAGATGAACACTGAAGCTTTCTTT. Encoded protein: CASSRYGGEMNTEAFF.

V usage is TRBV28 and J usage is TRBJ1-1; D gene unclear. The CDR3 is 15 amino acids. Germline CDR1 MDHEN, CDR2 SYDVKM. The V and J ends lost 2 bases and 1 base respectively, with 11 bases between them. The CDR3: CASSLRSLQNTEAFF. CDR3 DNA sequence: TGTGCCAGCAGTTTAAGGAGTCTACAGAACACTGAAGCTTTCTTT.

V and J are TRBV30 and TRBJ1-1; weak D call: TRBD1 (5 bases). The CDR3 is 15 residues long. Trimming removed 0 bases from V and 4 bases from J, with 15 bases in between. CDR1 is GTSNPN, CDR2 SVGIG, per germline (reference sequence). CDR3 residues: CAWSVLPGVSTEAFF. The CDR3 DNA reads as TGTGCCTGGAGTGTACTCCCGGGGGTAAGCACTGAAGCTTTCTTT.